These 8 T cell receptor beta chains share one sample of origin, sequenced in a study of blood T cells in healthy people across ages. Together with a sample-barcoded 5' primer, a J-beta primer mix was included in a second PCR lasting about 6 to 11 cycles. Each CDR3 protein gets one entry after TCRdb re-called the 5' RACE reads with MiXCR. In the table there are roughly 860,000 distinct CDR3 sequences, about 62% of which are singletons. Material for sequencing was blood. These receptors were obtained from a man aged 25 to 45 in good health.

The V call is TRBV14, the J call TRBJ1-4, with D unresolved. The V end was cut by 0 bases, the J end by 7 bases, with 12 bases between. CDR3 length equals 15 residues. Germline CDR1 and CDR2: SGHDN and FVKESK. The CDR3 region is CASSQEGYPSEKLFF. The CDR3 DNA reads TGTGCCAGCAGCCAAGAGGGATACCCTTCTGAAAAACTGTTTTTT.

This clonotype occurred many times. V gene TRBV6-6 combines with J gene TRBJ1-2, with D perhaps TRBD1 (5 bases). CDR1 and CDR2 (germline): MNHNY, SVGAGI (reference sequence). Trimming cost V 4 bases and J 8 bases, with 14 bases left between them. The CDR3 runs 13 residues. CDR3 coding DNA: TGTGCCAGCAGTTCTTTATCCAGGGACGGCTACACCTTC. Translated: CASSSLSRDGYTF.

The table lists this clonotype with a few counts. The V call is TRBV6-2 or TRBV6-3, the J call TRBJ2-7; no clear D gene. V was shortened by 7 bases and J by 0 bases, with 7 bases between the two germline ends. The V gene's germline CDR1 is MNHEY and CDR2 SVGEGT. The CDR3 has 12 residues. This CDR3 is CASTARSYEQYF. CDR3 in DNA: TGTGCCAGCACCGCCCGCTCCTACGAGCAGTACTTC.

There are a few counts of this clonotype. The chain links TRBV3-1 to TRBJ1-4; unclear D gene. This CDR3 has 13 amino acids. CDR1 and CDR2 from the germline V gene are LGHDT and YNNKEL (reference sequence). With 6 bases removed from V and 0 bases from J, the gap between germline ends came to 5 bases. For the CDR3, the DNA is TGTGCCAGCAGGCATACAACTAATGAAAAACTGTTTTTT. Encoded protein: CASRHTTNEKLFF.

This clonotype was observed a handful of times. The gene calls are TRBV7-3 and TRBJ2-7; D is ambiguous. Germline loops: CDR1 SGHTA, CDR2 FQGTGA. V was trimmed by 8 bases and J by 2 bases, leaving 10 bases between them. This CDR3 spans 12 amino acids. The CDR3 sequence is CASPGAAYEQYF. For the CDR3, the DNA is TGTGCCAGCCCCGGCGCCGCCTACGAGCAGTACTTC.

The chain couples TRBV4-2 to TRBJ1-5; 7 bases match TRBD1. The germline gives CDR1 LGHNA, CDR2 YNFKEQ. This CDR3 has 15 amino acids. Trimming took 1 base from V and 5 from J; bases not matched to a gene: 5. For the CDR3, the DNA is TGTGCCAGCAGCCAAGGCTGGGACAGCCATCAGCCCCAGCATTTT. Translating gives CASSQGWDSHQPQHF.

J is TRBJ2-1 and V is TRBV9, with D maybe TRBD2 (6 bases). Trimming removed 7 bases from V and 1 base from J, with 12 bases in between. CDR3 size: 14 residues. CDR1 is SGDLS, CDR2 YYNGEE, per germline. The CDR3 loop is CASQGGESYNEQFF. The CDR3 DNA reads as TGTGCCAGCCAGGGCGGGGAGTCCTACAATGAGCAGTTCTTC.

The CDR3 coding sequence is TGTGCCAGCAGTTCGGTAGCGGGGAAACCTCTCGAGCAGTACTTC. Translation: CASSSVAGKPLEQYF. The V gene is TRBV28, the J gene TRBJ2-7; TRBD2 agrees at 8 bases. CDR1 and CDR2 from the germline V gene are MDHEN and SYDVKM. This CDR3 spans 15 amino acids. V shed 4 bases, J shed 6 bases, and the junction held 11 bases outside the gene matches.